The sequence of this T cell receptor (beta chain) was determined in a study of blood T cells in healthy people across ages. At least ten counts were recorded for this clonotype. A second 7 to 11 cycle PCR used barcoded and J-beta primers. TCRdb independently ran MiXCR on the 5' RACE reads; one entry per CDR3 protein. The table lists 1.5 million to 2 million distinct CDR3 sequences, roughly 28% of them singletons. V shed 1 base and J shed 0 bases, with 10 bases lying between them. The germline gives CDR1 LGHNA, CDR2 YNFKEQ. The length of the CDR3 is 15 residues. The chain carries TRBV4-2 and TRBJ2-7; a weak D match, TRBD1 (5 bases). Sequenced: blood. This receptor was identified in a woman aged 25 to 39 in good health. This CDR3 is CASSQAGDSSYEQYF. The CDR3 coding sequence is TGTGCCAGCAGCCAAGCCGGAGACAGCTCCTACGAGCAGTACTTC.